These T cell receptor beta chains were read from a single sample in a study of blood T cell repertoires in COVID-19. Repertoires were generated with immunoSEQ multiplex PCR, while TCRdb's copy carries only in-frame clones and drops some. The sample has tens of thousands of clones, approximately 70% seen once. The specimen was peripheral blood. The receptors stem from a man older than 75 with acute or convalescent COVID-19. The CDR3 runs from the conserved cysteine through the conserved F or W. A D gene is named only where the DNA matches it firmly. Not every row has a clone size; where given, it reads once, few, many or a size class.

V,D,size,J,DNA,CDR3
TRBV24-1,TRBD1,.,TRBJ2-3,TGTGCCACCAGTGACTGGGACAGCACGACTCAATATTTT,CATSDWDSTTQYF
TRBV6-5,.,few,TRBJ2-3,TGTGCCAGCACCAGCTCGGGAGATACGCAGTATTTT,CASTSSGDTQYF
TRBV11-2,.,.,TRBJ2-7,TGTGCCAGCAGCTTAAGGCAGGGTTACGAGCAGTACTTC,CASSLRQGYEQYF
TRBV5-4,.,.,TRBJ1-6,TGTGCCAGCAGCTTGGGGGGAGTTAATAATTCACCCCTCCACTTT,CASSLGGVNNSPLHF
TRBV15,.,.,TRBJ1-5,TGTGCCACCAGCAGAGATCTGAATCAGCCCCAGCATTTT,CATSRDLNQPQHF
TRBV27,TRBD1,.,TRBJ2-2,TGTGCCAGCAGTTCCACCGGGACAGGGCAAAGCGGGGAGCTGTTTTTT,CASSSTGTGQSGELFF
TRBV2,.,few,TRBJ1-1,TGTGCCAGCAGTGGACAACCTAACACTGAAGCTTTCTTT,CASSGQPNTEAFF
TRBV9,TRBD2,.,TRBJ2-2,TGTGCCAGCAGTCGCTTAGCGGGGCTCACCGGGGAGCTGTTTTTT,CASSRLAGLTGELFF
TRBV19,.,.,TRBJ2-1,TGTGCCAGTAGGAAGGGGCCCAACTACAATGAGCAGTTCTTC,CASRKGPNYNEQFF
TRBV19,TRBD1,many,TRBJ1-5,TGTGCCAGTAGTAACCCCGGGACAGGTAATCAGCCCCAGCATTTT,CASSNPGTGNQPQHF